This TCR beta chain was recorded in a study of T cell repertoires in cytomegalovirus infection. Study summary: HLA-B-restricted CMV epitopes that are well studied, plus recently identified HLA-C-restricted ones, were used by the study. Indications of both CMV infection and matching HLA type were provided by public TCR beta signatures.

This clonotype was seen at least ten times. Antigen unknown. Trimming cost V 5 bases and J 0 bases; bases outside gene matches: 15. Germline-derived CDR1 and CDR2 are SGHVS and FNYEAQ. This CDR3 region has 20 residues. One entry per CDR3 protein results from TCRdb running MiXCR on the reads. This sample carries about 920,000 distinct CDR3 sequences, roughly 30% of them seen once, and the ten largest clones take about 14%. The TCR was taken from a human donor in good health (CMV status not recorded). Some clones in this sample may be carry-over from other donors' samples. This sample comprised cultured CD8+ T cells from PBMCs, obtained from culture after CMV antigen stimulation. This chain uses TRBV7-6 with TRBJ2-5; 13 bases align to TRBD2. The CDR3 loop is CASSRLNWTSGGVYQETQYF. CDR3 nucleotide sequence: TGTGCCAGCAGCCGCCTTAACTGGACTAGCGGGGGCGTTTACCAAGAGACCCAGTACTTC.